Detailed here is one T cell receptor (beta chain). V was cut by 7 bases and J by 2 bases, with 15 bases left in between. The CDR3 length is 13 residues. Germline V lookup: CDR1 SQVTM, CDR2 ANQGSEA. Donors were systemically healthy Caucasian individuals from Russia aged 6 to 90 years. Per individual sample, total RNA of at least 5 micrograms was extracted. The data were taken from a study of blood T cells in healthy people across ages. With a J-beta primer mix and a sample-barcoded 5' primer, a second PCR ran roughly 6 to 11 cycles. Per-sample output comprised a minimum of 3 million paired-end reads containing CDR3. Each CDR3 protein is one row after TCRdb ran MiXCR on the 5' RACE reads. Of more than 800,000 distinct CDR3 sequences listed, around 45% are singletons.

The origin of this receptor is a woman aged 55-69 years in good health. The chain joins TRBV29-1 to TRBJ2-7, with D unclear. The sequenced sample consisted of blood. The CDR3 here is CSAKPDGPYEQYF. The CDR3 coding sequence is TGCAGCGCCAAACCGGACGGACCCTACGAGCAGTACTTC.